This T cell receptor (beta chain) was retrieved from a study of T cells in Graves' hyperthyroidism and ophthalmopathy (dated by TCRdb to about 2019). Background on the whole study: Peripheral blood samples were taken at initial diagnosis, before any treatment was given. The paper describes TCR Vbeta CDR3 sequencing of 130 to 150 peripheral blood samples, made up of under 50 ophthalmopathy patients, roughly 72 hyperthyroidism patients and 17 progressor patients. Prospective prediction of ophthalmopathy was tested in an independent validation cohort of 18 to 20 hyperthyroidism patients and 15 to 17 patients who later progressed to ophthalmopathy. TCR V-J signatures able to tell the groups apart were searched for in a discovery cohort of 90 to 100 patients, of whom 40 to 45 had Graves' ophthalmopathy and around 58 had stable Graves' hyperthyroidism. The 95 to 100 discovery patients were randomly split 7:3 into training and test sets. After sampling, hyperthyroidism patients received methimazole starting at 30 mg daily, and ophthalmopathy patients received high-dose intravenous methylprednisolone. In more than 5 Graves' hyperthyroidism patients, the study also compared T-cell repertoires from thyroid tissue with T-cell repertoires from blood. Beyond this particular receptor, the publication reports: Ophthalmopathy was separated from stable hyperthyroidism by a 13 V-J signature model, with approximately 85% sensitivity and about 81% specificity obtained in cross-validation and 80%/75% obtained in testing. Most expanded thyroid clonotypes (frequency above 0.001) were also detected in blood, suggesting blood repertoires may reflect thyroid immune responses. No statistical method was used to set the sample size in advance, and investigators knew the group allocation. In validation, the model predicted progression to ophthalmopathy a median of around 6.5 months before onset, with about 67% sensitivity and almost 75% specificity.

Stable Graves' hyperthyroidism was defined as no progression to ophthalmopathy during 18 months of follow-up. The hyperthyroidism patients were between 18 and 65 years old and newly diagnosed, with a disease duration of less than 2 months. Patients with uncontrolled infections, other autoimmune diseases, pregnancy or lactation were excluded. Diagnoses were based on clinical symptoms, serum thyroxine and TRAb, thyroid ultrasound and orbital computed tomography. Ficoll-Paque density gradient centrifugation was used to isolate PBMCs from under 11 ml of fresh peripheral blood. Total RNA was extracted using Trizol reagent, and RNA quality was assessed on an Agilent 2100 Bioanalyzer. The TCR beta CDR3 regions were amplified from RNA transcripts. The first round of RT-PCR for the TCR CDR3 was performed with the HTBI primer set and the Qiagen OneStep RT-PCR kit. The libraries were constructed in a second round of multiplex PCR and then size-selected and purified. Sequencing of the libraries was done on an Illumina HiSeq2000 using paired-end 100 bp reads. The study's processing was this. SOAPnuke was used to process the raw data, with reads discarded if the reads contained adapters or uncalled bases, had a mean Phred below 15, or lacked an exact constant-primer or identifier match. COPE v1.2.5 was used to merge the high-quality paired reads, and each unique nucleotide sequence was defined as a clonotype. Clonotypes were aligned to IMGT TRBV, TRBD and TRBJ reference segments using MiTCR v1.1. Only V-J combinations with frequency above 0.0001, covering about 99% of repertoires, were analysed. The TCS score was defined as the ratio of F50 (clonal expansion) to E x V (chaos), calculated using BLOSUM62-based TCRdist between CDR3 peptides within each V-J. Welch's t-statistics and random forest reduced roughly 530 V-J features to 13, which were used in a naive Bayes classifier (R e1071). The public reads were quality trimmed at Q25 with fastp and then assembled into clones with MiXCR by TCRdb, keeping productive beta chains. Merged by CDR3 protein, the rows form single entries marked with the most common genes and DNA. TCRdb, not the original authors, processed these V and J calls. This sample comprises approximately 740,000 distinct CDR3 sequences, around 15% of them detected only once. Roughly 10% of the sample belongs to the ten largest clones.

On this clonotype: This receptor's antigen is unknown. One base away there is no much larger clone; base qualities are not given.

Relative to germline, V is 5 bases shorter and J is 3 bases shorter, with 10 bases between their ends. Inclusive of the bounding cysteine and phenylalanine, the CDR3 is 14 residues long. The sequence is cut down to CDR3 DNA, 42 bases in frame from base 1. This chain joins TRBV12-3 or TRBV12-4 to TRBJ2-2; the D gene assignment is perhaps TRBD1 or TRBD2, with each matching 5 bases. The receptor was derived from a woman aged 18-35 years with Graves' hyperthyroidism. The specimen was blood. Read as DNA, the sequence is TGTGCCAGCAGTACCCCGGGACACACCGGGGAGCTGTTTTTT. The resulting protein is CASSTPGHTGELFF.